The rows below give T cell receptor beta chains drawn from one sample of a study of shared clonotypes between healthy human individuals. Sequenced by immunoSEQ multiplex PCR; TCRdb stores in-frame clones only, minus some. The sample lists about 1 million clones; about 70% were seen once. The source material was memory CD4+ T cells sorted from blood. These receptors came from a man between 18 and 35 years old in good health. CDR3s include the opening cysteine and the closing phenylalanine or tryptophan. The D gene is left open where the match is weak.

J gene,D gene,V gene,CDR3 protein
TRBJ2-7,NA,TRBV9,CASSVDLKGGEQYF
TRBJ2-5,NA,TRBV5-8,CASSLGPQVLSETQYF
TRBJ2-5,NA,TRBV5-1,CASSLEVKETQYF
TRBJ1-5,TRBD1,TRBV19,CASSARTGNSNQPQHF
TRBJ2-7,TRBD1,TRBV6-5,CASSYLTGTASYEQYF
TRBJ1-2,NA,TRBV5-6,CASSLRSTGYGYTF
TRBJ2-7,TRBD2,TRBV4-1,CASSRPIPGGGGEQYF
TRBJ1-6,TRBD1,TRBV5-1,CASSLVTGNNSPLHF
TRBJ2-7,TRBD1,TRBV5-4,CASSLNRGDSSYEQYF
TRBJ2-5,TRBD2,TRBV5-4,CASSSSSLAAETQYF
TRBJ2-7,TRBD2,TRBV5-4,CASSRGLAGGGFSYEQYF
TRBJ2-5,NA,TRBV6-6,CASSYSKIQETQYF
TRBJ1-3,NA,TRBV19,CASTDDPGTRSGNTIYF
TRBJ2-1,TRBD2,TRBV5-6,CASIKTDGREQFF
TRBJ2-1,TRBD2,TRBV7-6,CASSLGSGSYEQFF
TRBJ1-5,TRBD1,TRBV6-1,CASSAPGQGGQPQHF
TRBJ1-4,TRBD1,TRBV9,CASSPDQGVYEKLFF
TRBJ2-5,NA,TRBV6-5,CASRLPGRTQYF
TRBJ2-3,TRBD2,TRBV7-2,CASSILAGVADTQYF
TRBJ2-3,NA,TRBV7-2,CASSFRDGTDTQYF
TRBJ2-6,NA,TRBV11-2,CASSPRQRYSGANVLTF
TRBJ1-5,TRBD1,TRBV19,CATAPDRGREQPQHF
TRBJ1-5,NA,TRBV7-2,CASSPYSNQPQHF
TRBJ1-2,NA,TRBV7-2,CASSLGGVEGYTF
TRBJ2-3,NA,TRBV19,CASRMSGFTDTQYF
TRBJ2-4,NA,TRBV7-8,CASSLNSGGSESRYF
TRBJ2-5,NA,TRBV9,CASSVGSAASQETQYF
TRBJ1-4,NA,TRBV10-3,CAVPQWSYSTNEKLFF
TRBJ2-5,TRBD1,TRBV25-1,CASSEGGQGWRETQYF
TRBJ2-3,NA,TRBV11-2,CASSLLIDTQYF
TRBJ1-5,NA,TRBV2,CASKLDRSNQPQHF
TRBJ2-3,NA,TRBV5-4,CASSLTGTDTQYF
TRBJ1-1,NA,TRBV18,CASSPQMNTEAFF
TRBJ2-5,NA,TRBV5-4,CASSQQETQYF
TRBJ2-4,TRBD1,TRBV5-1,CASSLWGQGTFSIQYF
TRBJ2-7,NA,TRBV5-6,CASSLGYEQYF
TRBJ2-6,NA,TRBV19,CASWLGSGANVLTF
TRBJ1-4,NA,TRBV7-9,CASSAEDTTNEKLFF
TRBJ1-5,NA,TRBV10-3,CAISVTGSIQPQHF
TRBJ1-6,TRBD1,TRBV6-6,CASSTGTGNSPLHF
TRBJ2-6,NA,TRBV10-3,CAISISLTGANVLTF